These 19 T cell receptor beta chains were sequenced from one sample in a study of cytomegalovirus exposure and HLA in healthy donors. 60 Vbeta and 13 Jbeta primers were used in PCR. Clones were sequenced by immunoSEQ multiplex PCR, and TCRdb holds only the in-frame ones, with some missing. The table has 90,000 or so clones, about 69% seen once. The sample consisted of PBMCs. The receptors come from a man in his sixties in good health and CMV-seronegative.

This clone was seen a handful of times. The chain uses TRBV6-5 and TRBJ1-5; 7 bases agree with TRBD1. V shed 1 base, J shed 3 bases, and the junction held 3 bases outside the gene matches. Germline CDR1 and CDR2: MNHEY and SVGAGI. CDR3 length: 15 amino acids. CDR3 nucleotides: TGTGCCAGCAGTTACTTCAGGGGGGACAATCAGCCCCAGCATTTT. It is translated as CASSYFRGDNQPQHF.

This sequence joins TRBV19 and TRBJ2-7; TRBD2 might be the D (6 bases). Germline V lookup: CDR1 LNHDA, CDR2 SQIVND (reference sequence). The CDR3 loop spans 11 amino acids. V lost 5 bases and J 7 bases, leaving 9 bases between the germline ends. The CDR3 DNA is TGTGCCAGTAGTCTTCGGGGGGAGCAGTACTTC. Its protein is CASSLRGEQYF.

The chain employs TRBV30 and TRBJ2-4, with a possible D match to TRBD1 (5 bases). V lost 2 bases and J lost 1, with 6 bases in between. CDR1 and CDR2 (germline): GTSNPN, SVGIG (reference sequence). The CDR3 totals 13 residues. The CDR3 spells CAWSQGAKNIQYF. In nucleotides, the CDR3 is TGTGCCTGGAGTCAGGGTGCCAAAAACATTCAGTACTTC.

The chain carries TRBV6-1 and TRBJ2-3; 10 bases are shared with TRBD2. The CDR3 is made up of 17 amino acids. Germline V gene data show CDR1 as MNHNS and CDR2 as SASEGT. Trimming took 4 bases from V and 5 from J; bases not matched to a gene: 12. DNA of the CDR3: TGTGCCAGCAGTGCCACACTTAGCGGGGGGCGGGGAGATACGCAGTATTTT. Its translation: CASSATLSGGRGDTQYF.

The CDR3 DNA follows: TGTGCCAGCACTAGCGGACCGAGGATGACTTACGAGCAGTACTTC. Translation: CASTSGPRMTYEQYF. The chain combines TRBV6-1 with TRBJ2-7; TRBD2 agrees at 7 bases. The CDR3 covers 15 residues. Germline-derived CDR1 and CDR2 are MNHNS and SASEGT. Losses at the gene ends were 7 bases for V and 4 bases for J; bases not matched to a gene: 13.

This clone appeared once. The rearrangement uses TRBV5-6 and TRBJ1-4; a possible D gene is TRBD1 (6 bases). The CDR3 has 16 residues. The V and J ends lost 3 bases and 1 base respectively, with 13 bases between them. Looked up from germline, CDR1 is SGHDT and CDR2 is YYEEEE. In nucleotides, the CDR3 is TGTGCCAGCAGCTCACTAATACAGGGAACTAATGAAAAACTGTTTTTT. It is translated as CASSSLIQGTNEKLFF.

The V gene is TRBV9, the J gene TRBJ2-1; TRBD2 aligns across 14 bases. The CDR3 consists of 16 residues. Germline assignment: CDR1 SGDLS and CDR2 YYNGEE. V lost 4 bases, J lost 7 bases, and 7 bases stayed unmatched. The CDR3 loop is CASSPGLAGGMNEQFF. DNA for the CDR3: TGTGCCAGCAGCCCAGGACTAGCGGGGGGTATGAATGAGCAGTTCTTC.

The J gene is TRBJ2-3, the V gene TRBV18; possible D gene TRBD1, 5 bases. Germline V gene data show CDR1 as KGHSH and CDR2 as LQKENI. CDR3 length: 15 residues. V was trimmed by 3 bases and J by 2 bases, leaving 12 bases between them. CDR3: CASSPLQGSTDTQYF. The CDR3 region has the DNA TGTGCCAGCTCACCCCTCCAGGGTTCCACAGATACGCAGTATTTT.

In nucleotides, the CDR3 is TGTGCCAGCAGCGTAGGGGGCCTGGCCTACGAGCAGTACTTC. Residues: CASSVGGLAYEQYF. The rearrangement uses TRBV9 and TRBJ2-7, with D perhaps matching TRBD1 (5 bases). This CDR3 comprises 14 residues. The germline CDR1 and CDR2 sequences are SGDLS and YYNGEE. The V and J ends lost 0 bases and 2 bases respectively, with 9 bases between them.

The CDR3 DNA sequence: TGTGCCAGCAGTGAATATTTAGAAGATCCCTATGGCTACACCTTC. This encodes CASSEYLEDPYGYTF. V gene TRBV25-1 combines with J gene TRBJ1-2; D not resolved. This CDR3 comprises 15 residues. The germline V gene encodes CDR1 MGHDK and CDR2 SYGVNS. Trimming cost V 0 bases and J 4 bases, with 12 bases left between them.

The chain couples TRBV6-1 to TRBJ2-7, with TRBD2 as a possible D gene (5 bases). The CDR3 totals 13 residues. Trimming removed 3 bases at V and 6 bases at J, with 12 bases between. From germline, CDR1 is MNHNS and CDR2 SASEGT. The CDR3: CASSDRTFSEQYF. The CDR3 DNA is TGTGCCAGCAGTGACAGGACTTTCTCCGAGCAGTACTTC.

The chain is built from TRBV4-1 and TRBJ2-2; D not resolved. CDR3 length: 15 residues. V was shortened by 1 base and J by 3 bases, with 9 bases between the two germline ends. Germline lookup yields CDR1 MGHRA and CDR2 YSYEKL. This CDR3 is CASSQVRGYTGELFF. The CDR3 region has the DNA TGCGCCAGCAGCCAAGTGAGAGGCTACACCGGGGAGCTGTTTTTT.

CDR3 bases: TGCGCCAGCAGCCCGGTACAGGGGTCGGGTAATGAAAAACTGTTTTTT. It is translated as CASSPVQGSGNEKLFF. The chain uses TRBV5-1 and TRBJ1-4, with 7 bases identical to TRBD1. V gave up 4 bases and J gave up 4 bases; unmatched junction bases: 10. The CDR3 has 16 residues. Looked up from germline, CDR1 is SGHRS and CDR2 is YFSETQ.

The chain has TRBV19 and TRBJ1-6; 7 bases map to TRBD1. The germline V gene has CDR1 LNHDA and CDR2 SQIVND (reference sequence). V lost 3 bases to trimming and J lost 5 bases; unmatched junction nucleotides: 4. The length of the CDR3 is 15 residues. The DNA of the CDR3 is TGTGCCAGTAGTATGGGACAGCCAGATAATTCACCCCTCCACTTT. Translated, it gives CASSMGQPDNSPLHF.

V is TRBV18 and J is TRBJ2-7, with TRBD1 matching over 7 bases. The junction had 4 bases not matched to a gene; V was cut back by 2 bases and J by 0 bases. The CDR3 loop spans 15 amino acids. Germline V gene sequence: CDR1 KGHSH, CDR2 LQKENI. Here the CDR3 DNA reads TGTGCCAGCTCACCATTGGGGGACAGCTCCTACGAGCAGTACTTC. It codes for CASSPLGDSSYEQYF.

The chain combines TRBV11-2 with TRBJ1-1; tentative D call: TRBD1 (6 bases). V dropped 4 bases and J dropped 3 bases, with 15 bases sitting between them. CDR1 and CDR2 (germline): SGHAT, FQNNGV. The CDR3 has 15 amino acids. The CDR3 coding sequence is TGTGCCAGCAGCTCTAGCACGGGGGGCTACACTGAAGCTTTCTTT. It translates to CASSSSTGGYTEAFF.

The chain couples TRBV28 to TRBJ1-3; D not certain. Germline V CDR1 and CDR2: MDHEN, SYDVKM. Deletions cut 6 bases from V and 7 bases from J, with 10 bases between. This CDR3 spans 12 amino acids. CDR3 DNA: TGTGCCAGCAGCCCACCCCGGAACACCATATATTTT. Amino acid sequence: CASSPPRNTIYF.

The chain uses TRBV5-6 and TRBJ1-5, with D hard to call. V shed 1 base and J shed 8 bases, with 10 bases lying between them. Germline V lookup: CDR1 SGHDT, CDR2 YYEEEE. CDR3 length: 13 residues. CDR3 nucleotide sequence: TGTGCCAGCAGCTTGCGGGGTGGGAAGCCCCAGCATTTT. Its protein product is CASSLRGGKPQHF.

This clone was counted only a few times. The J gene is TRBJ1-1, the V gene TRBV5-1; no reliable D call. The CDR3 totals 16 residues. The V and J ends lost 7 bases and 0 bases respectively, with 19 bases between them. Germline lookup yields CDR1 SGHRS and CDR2 YFSETQ. The CDR3 DNA reads as TGCGCCAGCCCTCCTGAGGGAGGGCACATGAACACTGAAGCTTTCTTT. It specifies CASPPEGGHMNTEAFF.